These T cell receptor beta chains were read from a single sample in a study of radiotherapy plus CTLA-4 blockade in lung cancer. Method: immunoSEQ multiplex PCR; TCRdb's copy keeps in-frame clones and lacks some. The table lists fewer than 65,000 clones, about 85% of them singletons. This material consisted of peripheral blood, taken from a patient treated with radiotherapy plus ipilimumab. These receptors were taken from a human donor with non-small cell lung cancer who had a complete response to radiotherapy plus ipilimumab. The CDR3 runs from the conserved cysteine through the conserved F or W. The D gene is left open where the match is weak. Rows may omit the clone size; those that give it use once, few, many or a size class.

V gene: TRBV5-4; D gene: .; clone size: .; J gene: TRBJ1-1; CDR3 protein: CASSRKTRDYRAEAFF; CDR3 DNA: TGTGCCAGCAGCCGAAAGACCCGGGACTACAGGGCTGAAGCTTTCTTT
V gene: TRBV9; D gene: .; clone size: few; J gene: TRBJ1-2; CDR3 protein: CASSVEVGVAAGYTF; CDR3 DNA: TGTGCCAGCAGCGTAGAAGTAGGGGTGGCCGCTGGCTACACCTTC
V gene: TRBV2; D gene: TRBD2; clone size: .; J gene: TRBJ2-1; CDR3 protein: CASSVELGTSGYNEQFF; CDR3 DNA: TGTGCCAGCAGTGTGGAGTTGGGGACTAGCGGGTACAATGAGCAGTTCTTC
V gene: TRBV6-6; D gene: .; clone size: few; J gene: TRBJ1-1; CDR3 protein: CASSYEGDTEAFF; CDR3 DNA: TGTGCCAGCAGTTATGAGGGGGATACTGAAGCTTTCTTT
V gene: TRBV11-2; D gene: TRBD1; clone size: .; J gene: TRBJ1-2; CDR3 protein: CASSLGPFRGLNYGYTF; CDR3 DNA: TGTGCCAGCAGCTTAGGTCCCTTCAGGGGGTTGAACTATGGCTACACCTTC
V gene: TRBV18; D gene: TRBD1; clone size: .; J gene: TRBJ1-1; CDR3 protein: CASSPDRASAGGAAFF; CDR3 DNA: TGTGCCAGCTCACCTGACAGGGCCAGCGCGGGGGGGGCAGCTTTCTTT
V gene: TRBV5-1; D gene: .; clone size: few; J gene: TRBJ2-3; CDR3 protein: CASSLGTASSTDTQYF; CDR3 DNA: TGCGCCAGCAGCTTGGGGACAGCCTCTAGCACAGATACGCAGTATTTT
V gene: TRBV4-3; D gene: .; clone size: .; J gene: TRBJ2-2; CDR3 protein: CASSQGVDRYTGELFF; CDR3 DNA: TGCGCCAGCAGCCAAGGGGTCGACAGATACACCGGGGAGCTGTTTTTT
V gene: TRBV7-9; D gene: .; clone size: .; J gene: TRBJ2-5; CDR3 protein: CASSLQGKGTQYF; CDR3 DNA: TGTGCCAGCAGCTTACAGGGAAAAGGGACCCAGTACTTC
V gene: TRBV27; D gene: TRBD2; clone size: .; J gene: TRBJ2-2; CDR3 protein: CASSLAVNTGELFF; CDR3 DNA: TGTGCCAGCAGTCTAGCGGTGAACACCGGGGAGCTGTTTTTT
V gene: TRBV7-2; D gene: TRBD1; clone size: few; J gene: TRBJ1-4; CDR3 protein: CASSLRQGKEKLFF; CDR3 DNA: TGTGCCAGCAGCTTAAGACAGGGAAAAGAAAAACTGTTTTTT
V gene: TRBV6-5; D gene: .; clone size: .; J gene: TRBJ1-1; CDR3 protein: CASSYSHFLSREAFF; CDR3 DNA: TGTGCCAGCAGTTACTCGCATTTTTTGTCTAGGGAAGCTTTCTTT
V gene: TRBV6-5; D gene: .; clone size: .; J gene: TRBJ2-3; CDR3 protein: CASSSPGADTQYF; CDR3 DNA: TGTGCCAGCAGTTCCCCAGGGGCAGATACGCAGTATTTT
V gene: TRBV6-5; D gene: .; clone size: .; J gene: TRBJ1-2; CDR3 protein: CASSYSPVSANYGYTF; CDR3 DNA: TGTGCCAGCAGTTACTCGCCAGTTTCAGCTAACTATGGCTACACCTTC
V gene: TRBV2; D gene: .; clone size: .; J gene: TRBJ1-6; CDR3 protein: CASRTENNSPLHF; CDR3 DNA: TGTGCCAGCAGGACGGAGAATAATTCACCCCTCCACTTT
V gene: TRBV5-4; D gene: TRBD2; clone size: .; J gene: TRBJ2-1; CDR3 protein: CASSPNGGSYNEQFF; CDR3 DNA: TGTGCCAGCAGCCCAAACGGGGGGAGTTACAATGAGCAGTTCTTC
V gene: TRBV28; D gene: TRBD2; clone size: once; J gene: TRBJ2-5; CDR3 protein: CAMPRTGGRTSGSKETQYF; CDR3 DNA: TGTGCCATGCCTCGGACAGGCGGTAGGACTAGCGGGAGTAAAGAGACCCAGTACTTC
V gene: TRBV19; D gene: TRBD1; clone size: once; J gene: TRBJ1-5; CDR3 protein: CASSKGQGAIRPQHF; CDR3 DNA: TGTGCCAGTAGTAAGGGACAGGGGGCGATTCGACCCCAGCATTTT